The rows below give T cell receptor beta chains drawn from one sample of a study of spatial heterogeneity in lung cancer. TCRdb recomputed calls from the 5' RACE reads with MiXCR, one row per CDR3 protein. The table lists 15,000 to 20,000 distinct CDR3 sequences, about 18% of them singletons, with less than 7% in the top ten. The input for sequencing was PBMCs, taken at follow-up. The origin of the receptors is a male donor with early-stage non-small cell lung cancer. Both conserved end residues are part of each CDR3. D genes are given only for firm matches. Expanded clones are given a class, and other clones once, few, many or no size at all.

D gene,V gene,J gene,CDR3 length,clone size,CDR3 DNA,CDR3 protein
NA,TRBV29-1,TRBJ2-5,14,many,TGCAGCGCCGAAATCCGGGGGCAGCAAGAGACCCAGTACTTC,CSAEIRGQQETQYF
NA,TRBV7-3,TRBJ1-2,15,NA,TGTGCCAGCAGCCCTAAGAGGGGCCCGAACTATGGCTACACCTTC,CASSPKRGPNYGYTF
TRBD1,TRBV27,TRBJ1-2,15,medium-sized,TGTGCCAGCAGTCACGGGACAGGGGCAATAGTTGGCTACACCTTC,CASSHGTGAIVGYTF
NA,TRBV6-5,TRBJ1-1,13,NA,TGTGCCAGCAGCCTACCCGACTCGCGTGCGGCTTTCTTT,CASSLPDSRAAFF
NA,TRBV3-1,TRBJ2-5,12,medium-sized,TGTGCCAGCAGCCAAGCGCAAGAGACCCAGTACTTC,CASSQAQETQYF
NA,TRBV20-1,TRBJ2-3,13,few,TGCAGTGCTAGAGATTATGACACAGATACGCAGTATTTT,CSARDYDTDTQYF
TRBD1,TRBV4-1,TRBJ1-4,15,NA,TGCGCCAGCAGCTCCTCCAGGGGGCAGAATGAAAAACTGTTTTTT,CASSSSRGQNEKLFF
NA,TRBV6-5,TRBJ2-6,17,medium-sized,TGTGCCAGCAGGCCCCGGACCGCCCCAATTGGGGCCAACGTCCTGACTTTC,CASRPRTAPIGANVLTF
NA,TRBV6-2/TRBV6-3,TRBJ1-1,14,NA,TGTGCCAGCAGTTACCGGGGTAGGGACACTGAAGCTTTCTTT,CASSYRGRDTEAFF
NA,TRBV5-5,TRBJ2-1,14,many,TGTGCCAGCAGAACCTTAAGCTCCTACAATGAGCAGTTCTTC,CASRTLSSYNEQFF
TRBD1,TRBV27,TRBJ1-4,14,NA,TGTGCCAGCACCCCACAGGGGCGGGGTGAAAAACTGTTTTTT,CASTPQGRGEKLFF
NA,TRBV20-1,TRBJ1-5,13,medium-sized,TGCAGTGCTAGTGCACCCGGGGCACAGCCCCAGCATTTT,CSASAPGAQPQHF
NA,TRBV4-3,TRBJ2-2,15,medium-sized,TGCGCCAGCAGCCCAACAACGGGGTTCGCCGGGGAGCTGTTTTTT,CASSPTTGFAGELFF
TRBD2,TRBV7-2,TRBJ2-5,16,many,TGTGCCAGCAGCTTAAGCCGACTAGCGGGGGTCGAGACCCAGTACTTC,CASSLSRLAGVETQYF
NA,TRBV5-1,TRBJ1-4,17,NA,TGCGCCAGCAGCTTGGTTACCCAGCAGGCAACTAATGAAAAACTGTTTTTT,CASSLVTQQATNEKLFF